A single T cell receptor beta chain is shown here with its context. The antigen remains undetermined. CDR1 is GTSNPN and CDR2 is SVGIG in the germline V gene (reference sequence). The CDR3 is 10 amino acids. Extracted from the samples, RNA was reverse transcribed into cDNA to serve as the sequencing template. Measured with immunoSEQ multiplex PCR; TCRdb has only the in-frame clones, and not every one. The sample lists around 290,000 clones; 58% were seen once. Treatment given: oral pan-JAK inhibitor, 5-10 mg twice daily. Starting from PBMCs, sorting isolated CD4+ and CD8+ T cells. This record belongs to a study of CD8+ T cells in alopecia areata. Whole-study findings and limits: Higher clonality than in normal scalp was seen in lesional scalp, especially alopecia totalis/universalis. There was only one nonresponder, so it was unclear how baseline CD8+ expansion relates to response.

The sequencing used CD4+ T cells sorted from blood, collected at week 24, from a patient treated with tofacitinib. The genes are TRBV30 and TRBJ2-5; TRBD2 is a possible D gene (6 bases). The origin of this receptor is a human donor with alopecia areata. The CDR3 protein is CAAGLETQYF. The CDR3 DNA sequence: TGTGCTGCGGGACTAGAGACCCAGTACTTC.